This TCR beta chain originates from a study of OX40 agonist ivuxolimab in advanced cancers. About the research overall: Patients' therapy was ivuxolimab, an antibody that acts as an agonist of OX40 (CD134). The eligibility criteria allowed prior anti-PD-1, anti-PD-L1 or anti-CTLA-4 therapy, and about 40% had some.

General study findings and limits: At 0.1 to 3.0 mg/kg, clonal expansion of CD4+ and CD8+ blood T cells had occurred by week 6.

Germline V CDR1 and CDR2: SGHRS, YFSETQ. The CDR3 covers 14 residues. V was clipped by 0 bases and J by 3 bases, with 10 bases between them. The repertoire was sequenced with immunoSEQ multiplex PCR; TCRdb's copy has only in-frame clones and lacks some. The sample holds about 19,000 clones; 85% to 90% are singletons and the top ten take 50% to 65%. Points on this clone: Its antigen is not known.

Specimen: CD4+ or CD8+ T cells sorted from blood, collected in a trial of the OX40 agonist ivuxolimab. The receptor's source is an adult with an advanced solid tumor such as melanoma, head and neck, liver or kidney cancer. The chain recombines TRBV5-1 with TRBJ2-7; no definite D call. CDR3 sequence (DNA): TGCGCCAGCAGCTTGGACGCAGGAAACTACGAGCAGTACTTC. This codes for CASSLDAGNYEQYF.